What follows are 17 T cell receptor beta chains derived from one specimen sequenced in a study of identical twins. A single record per CDR3 protein comes from TCRdb applying MiXCR to the 5' RACE reads. The data hold 1.5 million to 2 million distinct CDR3 sequences, with under 35% observed a single time. Source material: cord blood. These receptors were collected from a newborn girl in good health.

This clonotype was observed at least ten times. The J gene is TRBJ1-2, the V gene TRBV24-1; D gene ambiguous. The CDR3 spans 11 residues. CDR1 KGHDR and CDR2 SFDVKD come from the germline V gene. V lost 3 bases, J lost 5 bases, and 3 bases lay in between. CDR3 residues: CATSDIYGYTF. Written as DNA, the CDR3 is TGTGCCACCAGTGATATATATGGCTACACCTTC.

This clonotype turned up a few times. The chain recombines TRBV20-1 with TRBJ2-7, with D tentatively TRBD2 (6 bases). Deletions cut 0 bases from V and 3 bases from J, with 15 bases between. From germline, CDR1 is DFQATT and CDR2 SNEGSKA (reference sequence). The length of the CDR3 is 15 residues. This CDR3 is CSARDLRDLYYEQYF. The CDR3 coding sequence is TGCAGTGCTAGAGATTTGCGGGACTTATACTACGAGCAGTACTTC.

This clonotype was observed a few times. The genes are TRBV5-1 and TRBJ1-4; 7 bases map to TRBD1. Germline loops: CDR1 SGHRS, CDR2 YFSETQ. CDR3 length: 18 amino acids. The V and J ends lost 1 base and 2 bases, in that order; junction bases with no gene match: 11. The chain's CDR3 is CASSLRFRGFKTNEKLFF. CDR3 coding DNA: TGCGCCAGCAGCTTGCGATTCAGGGGGTTTAAGACTAATGAAAAACTGTTTTTT.

About this clonotype: At one boundary the junction diverges from the germline segment, which might be a read error. As DNA, the CDR3 is TGTGCCAGCAGCTTCGGATCCTACCAGCAGTACTTC. Protein sequence: CASSFGSYQQYF. The rearrangement joins TRBV11-1 to TRBJ2-7; D uncertain. The CDR3 contains 12 residues. CDR1 and CDR2 (germline): SGHAT, FQDESV (reference sequence).

J is TRBJ1-1 and V is TRBV5-1; D not certain. This CDR3 is 14 amino acids long. V was pared by 7 bases and J by 3 bases, with 16 bases between. CDR1 is SGHRS, CDR2 YFSETQ, per germline. The CDR3 DNA is TGCGCCAGCGGACTTGGGATTGGGGACACTGAAGCTTTCTTT. Protein product: CASGLGIGDTEAFF.

The chain carries TRBV6-2 or TRBV6-3 and TRBJ2-7; no firm D call. The CDR3 loop spans 13 amino acids. V lost 2 bases and J 5 bases, leaving 10 bases between the germline ends. Germline lookup yields CDR1 MNHEY and CDR2 SVGEGT. The CDR3 DNA follows: TGTGCCAGCAGTTACCGACGGGCCGACGAGCAGTACTTC. It codes for CASSYRRADEQYF.

This clonotype was seen ten or more times. The rearrangement joins TRBV27 to TRBJ2-5; D not certain. The germline gives CDR1 MNHEY, CDR2 SMNVEV (reference sequence). Trimming cost V 5 bases and J 11 bases, with 12 bases left between them. This CDR3 has 11 residues. CDR3 residues: CASSTQTQQYF. The CDR3 nucleotides read TGTGCCAGCAGTACCCAGACGCAGCAGTACTTC.

This clonotype was observed a handful of times. The chain is built from TRBV4-1 and TRBJ2-3; 9 bases align to TRBD2. J gave up 1 base and V 1 base, and 6 bases lay outside the gene matches. The CDR3 has 17 residues. Germline CDR1 MGHRA, CDR2 YSYEKL. In DNA form, the CDR3 reads TGCGCCAGCAGCCAAGGCCCCCAGCGGGGGGGCACAGATACGCAGTATTTT. Its translation: CASSQGPQRGGTDTQYF.

This clonotype was seen only a few times. The chain recombines TRBV28 with TRBJ2-3, with D perhaps TRBD1 or TRBD2 (5 bases each). V was trimmed by 3 bases and J by 0 bases, leaving 13 bases between them. The germline gives CDR1 MDHEN, CDR2 SYDVKM. CDR3 length: 16 residues. CDR3 coding DNA: TGTGCCAGCAGTTTCCCGGGGTGGGACAGCACAGATACGCAGTATTTT. Its protein is CASSFPGWDSTDTQYF.

This clonotype was detected a few times. The J gene is TRBJ2-5, the V gene TRBV20-1; D remains unclear. Trimming removed 3 bases from V and 0 bases from J, with 14 bases in between. The CDR3 loop spans 15 amino acids. CDR1 is DFQATT and CDR2 is SNEGSKA in the germline V gene (reference sequence). The CDR3 DNA is TGCAGTGCTAGCAAACCCCTGAGGTACCAAGAGACCCAGTACTTC. This sequence encodes CSASKPLRYQETQYF.

On this clonotype itself: The junction shows a germline mismatch at one end, possibly a read error. CDR3 sequence reads: CASSPNRAGNEQFF. The CDR3 DNA reads TGTGCTAGCAGTCCGAACAGGGCGGGCAATGAGCAGTTCTTC. This chain connects TRBV7-7 to TRBJ2-1; possibly TRBD1 for D (6 bases). This CDR3 has 14 amino acids. Germline assignment: CDR1 SSHAT and CDR2 FNYEAQ (reference sequence).

This clonotype was recorded once. This rearrangement joins TRBV9 to TRBJ2-2; D is perhaps TRBD1 or TRBD2 (7 bases each). V was cut by 0 bases and J by 5 bases, with 17 bases left in between. Germline V gene data show CDR1 as SGDLS and CDR2 as YYNGEE. This CDR3 is built from 17 residues. The CDR3, as DNA: TGTGCCAGCAGCGTAGCGAAGACAGGGAGGGAGACCGGGGAGCTGTTTTTT. Residues: CASSVAKTGRETGELFF.

The V call is TRBV12-3 or TRBV12-4, the J call TRBJ1-2; D is possibly TRBD1 (6 bases). CDR3 length: 14 amino acids. Trimming pared 4 bases from V and 4 bases from J, leaving 13 bases between. The CDR3 DNA follows: TGTGCCAGCAGTTCGATTAGGGGGGCCTATGGCTACACCTTC. Protein sequence: CASSSIRGAYGYTF.

This sequence joins TRBV7-9 and TRBJ1-1, with a possible D match to TRBD1 (6 bases). The CDR3 totals 15 residues. The germline V gene encodes CDR1 SEHNR and CDR2 FQNEAQ (reference sequence). The V and J ends lost 5 bases and 3 bases respectively, with 16 bases between them. CDR3 protein: CASSPSVGGHTEAFF. Written as DNA, the CDR3 is TGTGCCAGCAGCCCCTCGGTCGGGGGGCACACTGAAGCTTTCTTT. Looking up the rest from reference TRBV7-9 and TRBJ1-1 gives the full variable domain: DTGVSQNPRHKITKRGQNVTFRCDPISEHNRLYWYRQTLGQGPEFLTYFQNEAQLEKSRLLSDRFSAERPKGSFSTLEIQRTEQGDSAMYLCASSPSVGGHTEAFFGQGTRLTVV.

The chain combines TRBV6-1 with TRBJ1-2; the D is unclear. The CDR3 is 13 amino acids. The V gene lost 6 bases and the J gene lost 8 bases, with 16 bases spanning the gap. Germline lookup yields CDR1 MNHNS and CDR2 SASEGT. The CDR3 reads CASSERHPGGYTF. For the CDR3, the DNA is TGTGCCAGCAGCGAAAGGCACCCCGGGGGCTACACCTTC.

The rearrangement joins TRBV29-1 to TRBJ2-7; D is tentatively TRBD1 or TRBD2 (5 bases each). This CDR3 is 13 amino acids long. The V gene's germline CDR1 is SQVTM and CDR2 ANQGSEA. Trimming shortened V by 8 bases and J by 6 bases, and 20 bases separated the two germline ends. The chain's CDR3 is CSPPGHGISEQYF. In DNA form, the CDR3 reads TGCAGCCCCCCCGGACACGGGATAAGCGAGCAGTACTTC.

The table lists this clonotype with a count of one. The V call is TRBV7-2, the J call TRBJ1-1; D remains ambiguous. The germline V gene encodes CDR1 SGHTA and CDR2 FQGNSA. V lost 5 bases and J 8 bases, leaving 9 bases between the germline ends. The CDR3 is 11 amino acids. CDR3 in amino acids: CASSVRVEAFF. CDR3 coding DNA: TGTGCCAGCAGCGTTCGGGTGGAAGCTTTCTTT. The full variable domain, its missing parts supplied by reference TRBV7-2 and TRBJ1-1, is GAGVSQSPSNKVTEKGKDVELRCDPISGHTALYWYRQSLGQGLEFLIYFQGNSAPDKSGLPSDRFSAERTGGSVSTLTIQRTQQEDSAVYLCASSVRVEAFFGQGTRLTVV.